This record covers a single TCR beta chain. These data are taken from a study of blood T cell repertoires in COVID-19. Per the study methods: Reference gene primer amplification in the assay estimated nucleated cell counts. Here immunoSEQ multiplex PCR was the method, and the copy in TCRdb shows in-frame clones only, minus some. The DNA gave D and trimming, while V, J and clone size come from that table. The sample consists of fewer than 500,000 clones, roughly nine tenths of them appearing once. Germline CDR1 is MNHEY and CDR2 is SVGAGI. The CDR3 extends over 13 amino acids. V lost 5 bases, J lost 0 bases, and 7 bases lay in between.

V usage is TRBV6-5 and J usage is TRBJ2-5; perhaps TRBD2 as D (5 bases). Sequenced sample: PBMCs or T cells enriched from blood (not recorded which). This receptor was identified in a woman under 30 with acute COVID-19. The CDR3 sequence: CASSRGYQETQYF. Written as DNA, the CDR3 is TGTGCCAGCAGTCGGGGTTACCAAGAGACCCAGTACTTC.